The next 2 T cell receptor beta chains were all read from a single sample in a study of T cells after yellow fever vaccination. TCRdb processed the 5' RACE reads anew with MiXCR; each CDR3 protein has one entry. The table has about 130,000 distinct CDR3 sequences, more than 6.5% seen once; the top ten hold roughly 2.6%. Specimen: CD4+ T cells sorted from PBMCs, collected 10 days after the first yellow fever vaccination. The receptors come from a man aged 18 to 30 who received the YFV17D yellow fever vaccine.

This clonotype was found a few times. The CDR3 is CASSLIRAPRGNQPQHF. The CDR3, as DNA: TGTGCCAGTAGTCTCATACGGGCTCCGAGGGGCAATCAGCCCCAGCATTTT. The rearrangement joins TRBV19 to TRBJ1-5; no clear D. V lost 5 bases, J lost 2 bases, and 19 bases lay in between. This CDR3 spans 17 amino acids. Germline-derived CDR1 and CDR2 are LNHDA and SQIVND (reference sequence).

This clonotype was counted at least ten times. This chain links TRBV6-2 or TRBV6-3 with TRBJ2-5, with 7 bases matching TRBD2. Trimming removed 2 bases from V and 5 bases from J; junction bases left unmatched: 11. CDR3 size: 16 residues. Germline V gives CDR1 MNHEY, CDR2 SVGEGT. This CDR3 reads CASSYQIRLAEETQYF. The CDR3 DNA is TGTGCCAGCAGTTACCAAATCCGCCTAGCGGAGGAGACCCAGTACTTC.